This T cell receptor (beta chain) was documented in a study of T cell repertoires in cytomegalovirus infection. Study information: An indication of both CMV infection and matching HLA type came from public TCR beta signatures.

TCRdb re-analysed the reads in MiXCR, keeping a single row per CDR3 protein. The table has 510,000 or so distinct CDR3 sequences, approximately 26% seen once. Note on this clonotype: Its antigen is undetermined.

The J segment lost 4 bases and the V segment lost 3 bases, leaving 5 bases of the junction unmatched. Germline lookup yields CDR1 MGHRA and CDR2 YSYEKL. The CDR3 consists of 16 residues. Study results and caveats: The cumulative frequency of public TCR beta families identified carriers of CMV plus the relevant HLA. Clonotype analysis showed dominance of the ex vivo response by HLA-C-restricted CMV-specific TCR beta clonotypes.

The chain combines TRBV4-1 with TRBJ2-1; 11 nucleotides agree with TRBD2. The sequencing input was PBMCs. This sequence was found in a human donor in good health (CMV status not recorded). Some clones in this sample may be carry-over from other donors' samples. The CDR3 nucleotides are TGCGCCAGCAGCCACCGACTAGCGGGAAGATACAATGAGCAGTTCTTC. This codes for CASSHRLAGRYNEQFF.